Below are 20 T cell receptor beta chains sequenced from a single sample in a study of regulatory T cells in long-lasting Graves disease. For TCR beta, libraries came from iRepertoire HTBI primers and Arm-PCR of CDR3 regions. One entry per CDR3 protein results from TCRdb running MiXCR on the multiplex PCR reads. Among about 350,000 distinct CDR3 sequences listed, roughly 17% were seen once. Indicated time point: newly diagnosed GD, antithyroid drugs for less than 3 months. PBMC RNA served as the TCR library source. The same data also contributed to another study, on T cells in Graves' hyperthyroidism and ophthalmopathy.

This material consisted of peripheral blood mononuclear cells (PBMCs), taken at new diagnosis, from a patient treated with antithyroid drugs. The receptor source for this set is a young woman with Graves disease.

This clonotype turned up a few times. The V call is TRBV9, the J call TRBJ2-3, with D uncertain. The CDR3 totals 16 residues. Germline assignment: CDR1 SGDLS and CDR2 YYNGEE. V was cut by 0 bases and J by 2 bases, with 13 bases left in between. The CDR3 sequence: CASSVVPSQFTDTQYF. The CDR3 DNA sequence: TGTGCCAGCAGCGTAGTACCCAGTCAGTTCACAGATACGCAGTATTTT.

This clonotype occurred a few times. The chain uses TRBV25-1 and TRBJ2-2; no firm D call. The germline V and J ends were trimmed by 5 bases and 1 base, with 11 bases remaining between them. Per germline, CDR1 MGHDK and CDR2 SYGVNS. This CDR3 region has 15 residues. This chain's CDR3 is CASSNPRQNTGELFF. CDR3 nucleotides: TGTGCCAGCAGTAACCCGCGACAGAACACCGGGGAGCTGTTTTTT.

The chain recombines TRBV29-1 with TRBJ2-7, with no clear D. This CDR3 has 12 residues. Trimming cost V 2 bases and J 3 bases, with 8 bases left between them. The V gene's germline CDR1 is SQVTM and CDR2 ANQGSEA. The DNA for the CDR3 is TGCAGCGTTGAACAAGGGATCTACGAGCAGTACTTC. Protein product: CSVEQGIYEQYF.

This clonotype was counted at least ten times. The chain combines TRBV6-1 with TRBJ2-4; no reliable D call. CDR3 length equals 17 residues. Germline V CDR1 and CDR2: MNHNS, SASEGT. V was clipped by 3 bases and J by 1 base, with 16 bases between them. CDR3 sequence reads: CASSEGGPSVAKNIQYF. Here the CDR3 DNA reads TGTGCCAGCAGTGAGGGTGGGCCTAGTGTGGCCAAAAACATTCAGTACTTC.

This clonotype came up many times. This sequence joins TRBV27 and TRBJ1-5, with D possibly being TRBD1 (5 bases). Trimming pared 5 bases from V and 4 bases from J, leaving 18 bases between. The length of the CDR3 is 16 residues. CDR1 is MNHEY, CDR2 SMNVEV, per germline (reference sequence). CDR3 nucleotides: TGTGCCAGCAGTCCACAAGGGCAGGGTCTGAATCAGCCCCAGCATTTT. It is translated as CASSPQGQGLNQPQHF.

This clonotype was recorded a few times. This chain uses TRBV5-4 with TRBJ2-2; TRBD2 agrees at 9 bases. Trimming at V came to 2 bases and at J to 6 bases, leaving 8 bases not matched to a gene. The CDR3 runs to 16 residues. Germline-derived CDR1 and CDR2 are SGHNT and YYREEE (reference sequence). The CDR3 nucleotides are TGTGCCAGCAGCTTAAGCGCGGGGGGGCTCTCCGGGGAGCTGTTTTTT. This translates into CASSLSAGGLSGELFF. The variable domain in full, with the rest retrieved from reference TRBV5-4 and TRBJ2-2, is ETGVTQSPTHLIKTRGQQVTLRCSSQSGHNTVSWYQQALGQGPQFIFQYYREEENGRGNFPPRFSGLQFPNYSSELNVNALELDDSALYLCASSLSAGGLSGELFFGEGSRLTVL.

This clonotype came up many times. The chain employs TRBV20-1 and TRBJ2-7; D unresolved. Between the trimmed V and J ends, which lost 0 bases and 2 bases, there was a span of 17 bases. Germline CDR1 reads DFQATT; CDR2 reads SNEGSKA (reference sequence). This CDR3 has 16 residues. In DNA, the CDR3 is TGCAGTGCTAGAGAAGGCACTCCAGGTTCCCCCTACGAGCAGTACTTC. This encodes CSAREGTPGSPYEQYF.

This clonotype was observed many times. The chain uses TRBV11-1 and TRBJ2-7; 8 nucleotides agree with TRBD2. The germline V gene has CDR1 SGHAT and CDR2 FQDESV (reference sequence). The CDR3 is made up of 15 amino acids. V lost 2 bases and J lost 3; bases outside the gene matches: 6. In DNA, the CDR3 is TGTGCCAGCAGCTTATCTAGCGGGCAATACTACGAGCAGTACTTC. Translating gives CASSLSSGQYYEQYF.

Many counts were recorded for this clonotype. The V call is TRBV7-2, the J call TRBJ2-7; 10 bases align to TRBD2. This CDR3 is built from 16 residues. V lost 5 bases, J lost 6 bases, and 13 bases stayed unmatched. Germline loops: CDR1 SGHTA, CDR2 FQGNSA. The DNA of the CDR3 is TGTGCCAGCAGCCGGCTATGGAGCGGGAGGGTCGGCGAGCAGTACTTC. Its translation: CASSRLWSGRVGEQYF.

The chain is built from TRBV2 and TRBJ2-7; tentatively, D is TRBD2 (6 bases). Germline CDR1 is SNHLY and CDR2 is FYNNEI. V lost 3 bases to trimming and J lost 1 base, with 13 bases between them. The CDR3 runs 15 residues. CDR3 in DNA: TGTGCCAGCAGTGAGGGCGTGGGAGGTTCCTACGAGCAGTACTTC. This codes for CASSEGVGGSYEQYF. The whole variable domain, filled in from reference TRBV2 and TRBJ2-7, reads EPEVTQTPSHQVTQMGQEVILRCVPISNHLYFYWYRQILGQKVEFLVSFYNNEISEKSEIFDDQFSVERPDGSNFTLKIRSTKLEDSAMYFCASSEGVGGSYEQYFGPGTRLTVT.

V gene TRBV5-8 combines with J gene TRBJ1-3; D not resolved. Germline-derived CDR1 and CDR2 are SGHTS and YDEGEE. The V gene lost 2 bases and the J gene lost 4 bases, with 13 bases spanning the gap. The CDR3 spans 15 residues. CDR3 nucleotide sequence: TGTGCCAGCAGCTTTCCCAGCCTAGCGGGAAACACCATATATTTT. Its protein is CASSFPSLAGNTIYF.

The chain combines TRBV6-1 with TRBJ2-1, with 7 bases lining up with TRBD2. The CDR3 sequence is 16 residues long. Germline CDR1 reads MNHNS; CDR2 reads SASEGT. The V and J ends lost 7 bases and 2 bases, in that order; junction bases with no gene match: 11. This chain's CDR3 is CASNRLSSGPYNEQFF. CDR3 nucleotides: TGTGCCAGCAATAGGCTGTCTAGCGGCCCCTACAATGAGCAGTTCTTC.

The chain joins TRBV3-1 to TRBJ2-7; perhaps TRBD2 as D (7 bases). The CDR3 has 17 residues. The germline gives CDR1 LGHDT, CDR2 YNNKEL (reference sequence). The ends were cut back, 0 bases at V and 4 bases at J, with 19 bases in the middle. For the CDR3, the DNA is TGTGCCAGCAGCCAAGAGCTCCGGGGGGCTAGAAATTACGAGCAGTACTTC. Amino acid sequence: CASSQELRGARNYEQYF.

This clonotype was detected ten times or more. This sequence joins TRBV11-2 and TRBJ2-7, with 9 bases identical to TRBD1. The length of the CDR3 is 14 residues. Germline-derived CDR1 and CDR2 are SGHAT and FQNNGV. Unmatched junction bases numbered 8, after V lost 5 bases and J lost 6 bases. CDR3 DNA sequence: TGTGCCAGCAGCGTAAACAGGGGGCCTCCCGAGCAGTACTTC. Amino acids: CASSVNRGPPEQYF.

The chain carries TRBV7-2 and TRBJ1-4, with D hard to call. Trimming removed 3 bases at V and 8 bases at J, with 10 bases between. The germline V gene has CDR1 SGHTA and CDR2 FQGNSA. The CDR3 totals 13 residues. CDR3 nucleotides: TGTGCCAGCAGCTTTGACGGGGAGGAAAAACTGTTTTTT. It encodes CASSFDGEEKLFF.

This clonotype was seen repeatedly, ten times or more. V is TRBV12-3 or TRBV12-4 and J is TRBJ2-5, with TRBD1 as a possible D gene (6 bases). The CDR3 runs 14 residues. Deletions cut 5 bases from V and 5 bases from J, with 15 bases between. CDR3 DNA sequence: TGTGCCAGCAGTCTCCAGGGGAACCGGGAGACCCAGTACTTC. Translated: CASSLQGNRETQYF.

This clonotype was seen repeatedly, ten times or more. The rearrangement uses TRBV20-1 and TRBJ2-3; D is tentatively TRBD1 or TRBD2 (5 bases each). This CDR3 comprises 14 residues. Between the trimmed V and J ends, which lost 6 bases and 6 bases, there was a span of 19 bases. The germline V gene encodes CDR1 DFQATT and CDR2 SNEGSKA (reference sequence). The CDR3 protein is CSAIRGTGKDTQYF. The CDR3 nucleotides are TGCAGTGCCATAAGGGGAACGGGAAAGGATACGCAGTATTTT.

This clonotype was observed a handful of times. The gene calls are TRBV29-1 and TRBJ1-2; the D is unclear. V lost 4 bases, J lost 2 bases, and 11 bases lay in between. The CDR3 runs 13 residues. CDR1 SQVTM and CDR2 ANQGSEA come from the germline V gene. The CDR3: CSVGPDSNYGYTF. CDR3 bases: TGCAGCGTTGGCCCGGATAGCAACTATGGCTACACCTTC.

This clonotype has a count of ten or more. In DNA form, the CDR3 reads TGTGCCAGCAGCTTAGCGCTCGGAGTCGGCAATCAGCCCCAGCATTTT. Protein sequence: CASSLALGVGNQPQHF. The V call is TRBV7-8, the J call TRBJ1-5; D uncertain. CDR1 is SGHVS and CDR2 is FQNEAQ in the germline V gene. V was shortened by 0 bases and J by 2 bases, with 11 bases between the two germline ends. The CDR3 is 16 residues long. Full variable domain (rest looked up from reference TRBV7-8 and TRBJ1-5): GAGVSQSPRYKVAKRGQDVALRCDPISGHVSLFWYQQALGQGPEFLTYFQNEAQLDKSGLPSDRFFAERPEGSVSTLKIQRTQQEDSAVYLCASSLALGVGNQPQHFGDGTRLSIL.

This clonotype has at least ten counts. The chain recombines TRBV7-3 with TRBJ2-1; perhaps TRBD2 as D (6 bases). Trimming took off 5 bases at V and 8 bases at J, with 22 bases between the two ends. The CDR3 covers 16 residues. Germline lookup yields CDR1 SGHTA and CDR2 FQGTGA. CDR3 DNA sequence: TGTGCCAGCAGCCCTACTGCCGGGACTCTAGGCGATGAGCAGTTCTTC. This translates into CASSPTAGTLGDEQFF.